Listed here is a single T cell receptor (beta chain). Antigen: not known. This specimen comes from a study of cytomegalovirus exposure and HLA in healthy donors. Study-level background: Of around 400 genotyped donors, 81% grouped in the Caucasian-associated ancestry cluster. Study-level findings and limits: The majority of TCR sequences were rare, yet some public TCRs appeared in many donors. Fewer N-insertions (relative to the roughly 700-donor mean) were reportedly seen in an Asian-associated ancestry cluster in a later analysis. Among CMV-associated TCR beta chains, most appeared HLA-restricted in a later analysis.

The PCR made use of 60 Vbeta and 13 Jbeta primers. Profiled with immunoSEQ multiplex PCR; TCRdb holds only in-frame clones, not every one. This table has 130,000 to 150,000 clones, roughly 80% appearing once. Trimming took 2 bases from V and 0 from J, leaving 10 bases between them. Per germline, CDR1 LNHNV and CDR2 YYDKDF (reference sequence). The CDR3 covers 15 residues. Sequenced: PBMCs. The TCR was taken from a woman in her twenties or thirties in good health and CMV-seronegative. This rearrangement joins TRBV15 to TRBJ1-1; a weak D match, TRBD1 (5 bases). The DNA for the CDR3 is TGTGCCACCAGCAGACGACAGCTATTGAACACTGAAGCTTTCTTT. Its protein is CATSRRQLLNTEAFF.